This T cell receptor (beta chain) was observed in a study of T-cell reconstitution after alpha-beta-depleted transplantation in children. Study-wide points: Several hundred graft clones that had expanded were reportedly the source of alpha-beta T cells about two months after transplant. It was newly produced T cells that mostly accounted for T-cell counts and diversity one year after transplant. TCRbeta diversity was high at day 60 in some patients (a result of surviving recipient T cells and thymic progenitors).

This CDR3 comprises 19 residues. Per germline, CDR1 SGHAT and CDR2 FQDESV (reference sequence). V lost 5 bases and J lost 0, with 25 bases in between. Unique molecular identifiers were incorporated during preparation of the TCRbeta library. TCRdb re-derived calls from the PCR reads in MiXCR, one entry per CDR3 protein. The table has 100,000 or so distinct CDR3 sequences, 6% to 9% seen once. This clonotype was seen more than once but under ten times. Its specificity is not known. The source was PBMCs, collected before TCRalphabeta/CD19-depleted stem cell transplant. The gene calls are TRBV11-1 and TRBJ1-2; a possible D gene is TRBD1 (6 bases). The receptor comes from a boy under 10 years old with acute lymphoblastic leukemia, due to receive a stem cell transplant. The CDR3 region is CASSPRGGDGTPANYGYTF. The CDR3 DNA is TGTGCCAGCAGCCCTAGAGGGGGGGACGGTACCCCTGCTAACTATGGCTACACCTTC.